A selection of T cell receptor beta chains follows, all from one sample in a study of blood T cell repertoires in COVID-19. This table comes from immunoSEQ multiplex PCR, and its TCRdb copy is limited to in-frame clones, with some not included. The sample yields 300,000 to 350,000 clones, about 91% seen once. Sequenced input: peripheral blood. These TCRs come from a woman aged 25 to 39 with COVID-19, enrolled during active disease. Each CDR3 is given without its conserved first and last residue. D genes are given only for firm matches.

.,TRBV12-3/TRBV12-4,TRBJ1-2,ASRRVGGGYT
TRBD1,TRBV25-1,TRBJ1-4,ASSYRGRANEKLF
.,TRBV12-3/TRBV12-4,TRBJ2-5,ASRTLGGTQY
.,TRBV15,TRBJ1-1,ATSRGGREATEAF
TRBD2,TRBV27,TRBJ2-2,ASRSASGGAVTGELF
TRBD2,TRBV4-1,TRBJ2-7,ASSQDLAENRY
.,TRBV2,TRBJ1-1,ASSVLAGNVNTEAF
.,TRBV6-4,TRBJ2-1,ASSNTGTNEQF
.,TRBV29-1,TRBJ1-3,SASQGISSGNTIY
.,TRBV5-6,TRBJ1-2,ASSLTGTSFNYGYT
.,TRBV27,TRBJ1-5,ASSSMTGLYSNQPQH
.,TRBV28,TRBJ1-1,ASSLWRQNTEAF
TRBD1,TRBV3-1/TRBV3-2,TRBJ1-6,ASSQETGVDSPLH
TRBD1,TRBV29-1,TRBJ2-5,SVLPPGQGHQETQY
TRBD2,TRBV28,TRBJ2-3,ASRTHGLALGGTDTQY
TRBD2,TRBV13,TRBJ2-5,ASSARTSGEETQY
.,TRBV4-2,TRBJ2-3,ASSHTVGGEDTQY
.,TRBV6-2/TRBV6-3,TRBJ1-5,ASSYSNRVGQPQH
.,TRBV29-1,TRBJ1-2,SVVTNYGYT
.,TRBV6-5,TRBJ1-2,ASYSTGALFYGYT
.,TRBV6-5,TRBJ1-2,ASSPWDRGAYGYT
TRBD2,TRBV3-1/TRBV3-2,TRBJ2-1,ASSIRHGGGNEQF
.,TRBV6-5,TRBJ1-6,ASSPSGGRDSPLH
.,TRBV4-2,TRBJ1-1,ASSQEQDMPLMNTEAF
.,TRBV5-1,TRBJ1-1,ASRAGIGTEAF
.,TRBV19,TRBJ1-3,ASSIVSGNTIY
.,TRBV2,TRBJ1-2,GGRTGTNYGYT